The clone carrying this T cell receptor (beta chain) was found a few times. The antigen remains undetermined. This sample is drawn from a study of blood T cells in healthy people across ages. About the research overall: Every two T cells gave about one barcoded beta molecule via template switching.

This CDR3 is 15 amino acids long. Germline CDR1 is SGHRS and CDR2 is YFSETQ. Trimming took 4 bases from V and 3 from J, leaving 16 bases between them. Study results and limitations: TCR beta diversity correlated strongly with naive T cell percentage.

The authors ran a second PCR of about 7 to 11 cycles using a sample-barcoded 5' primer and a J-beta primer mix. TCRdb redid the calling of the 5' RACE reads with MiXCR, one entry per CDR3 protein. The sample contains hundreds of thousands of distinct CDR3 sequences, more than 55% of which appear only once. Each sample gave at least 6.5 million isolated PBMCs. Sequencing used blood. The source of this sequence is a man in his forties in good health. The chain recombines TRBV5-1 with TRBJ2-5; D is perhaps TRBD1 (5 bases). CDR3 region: CASSRSVAGKETQYF. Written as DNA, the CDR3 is TGCGCCAGCAGCCGGTCCGTGGCAGGGAAAGAGACCCAGTACTTC.